These T cell receptor beta chains were read from a single sample in a study of molecular identifiers for immune sequencing clone quantification. Via MiXCR, TCRdb re-called the PCR reads, giving one row per CDR3 protein. Among about half a million distinct CDR3 sequences, about 20% were seen once, and the ten largest hold about 0.8%. Sequenced input: naive CD8+ T cells from blood, with Jurkat cell RNA spiked in. Every receptor here comes from a human donor in good health. Some libraries in this study had Jurkat cell RNA spiked in. CDR3s include the opening cysteine and the closing phenylalanine or tryptophan. The D gene is left open where the match is weak. Size tells how often a clone was seen (once, few, many) or the class of an expanded clone, and some rows leave it out.

j_call: TRBJ2-6
clone_size: NA
d_call: NA
v_call: TRBV7-9
cdr3_aa: CASSELQGPGANVLTF
cdr3_nt: TGTGCCAGCAGCGAACTACAGGGTCCCGGGGCCAACGTCCTGACTTTC

j_call: TRBJ2-7
clone_size: few
d_call: NA
v_call: TRBV6-2/TRBV6-3
cdr3_aa: CASSYGQSPYEQYF
cdr3_nt: TGTGCCAGCAGTTACGGACAGAGTCCCTACGAGCAGTACTTC

j_call: TRBJ2-6
clone_size: few
d_call: NA
v_call: TRBV10-2
cdr3_aa: CASSSPSSGANVLTF
cdr3_nt: TGCGCCAGCAGCTCACCGAGCTCTGGGGCCAACGTCCTGACTTTC

j_call: TRBJ1-5
clone_size: NA
d_call: NA
v_call: TRBV18
cdr3_aa: CASSPEGYGPQPQHF
cdr3_nt: TGTGCCAGCTCACCAGAGGGGTACGGCCCTCAGCCCCAGCATTTT

j_call: TRBJ2-7
clone_size: many
d_call: NA
v_call: TRBV5-6
cdr3_aa: CASSSTLSYEQYF
cdr3_nt: TGTGCCAGCAGCTCGACACTGTCCTACGAGCAGTACTTC

j_call: TRBJ2-5
clone_size: many
d_call: NA
v_call: TRBV9
cdr3_aa: CASSVAQANQETQYF
cdr3_nt: TGTGCCAGCAGCGTAGCCCAGGCAAACCAAGAGACCCAGTACTTC

j_call: TRBJ1-5
clone_size: NA
d_call: NA
v_call: TRBV7-8
cdr3_aa: CASSSEQGSRQPQHF
cdr3_nt: TGTGCCAGCAGCTCCGAACAGGGTTCTCGTCAGCCCCAGCATTTT

j_call: TRBJ2-7
clone_size: many
d_call: TRBD1
v_call: TRBV27
cdr3_aa: CASSLSGTDYEQYF
cdr3_nt: TGTGCCAGCAGTTTGTCCGGGACAGACTACGAGCAGTACTTC

j_call: TRBJ2-7
clone_size: many
d_call: TRBD1
v_call: TRBV6-1
cdr3_aa: CASRDRGLSEQYF
cdr3_nt: TGTGCCAGCAGAGACAGGGGGCTCAGCGAGCAGTACTTC

j_call: TRBJ2-7
clone_size: NA
d_call: TRBD1
v_call: TRBV11-2
cdr3_aa: CASSYRDRTYEQYF
cdr3_nt: TGTGCCAGCAGCTACCGGGACAGAACCTACGAGCAGTACTTC

j_call: TRBJ2-7
clone_size: NA
d_call: NA
v_call: TRBV12-3/TRBV12-4
cdr3_aa: CASSFGPDYEQYF
cdr3_nt: TGTGCCAGCAGTTTCGGGCCGGACTACGAGCAGTACTTC

j_call: TRBJ2-7
clone_size: many
d_call: NA
v_call: TRBV28
cdr3_aa: CASSGAEQYF
cdr3_nt: TGTGCCAGCAGTGGGGCCGAGCAGTACTTC

j_call: TRBJ2-1
clone_size: few
d_call: TRBD2
v_call: TRBV11-2
cdr3_aa: CASSLGLENEQFF
cdr3_nt: TGTGCCAGCAGCTTGGGACTAGAAAACGAGCAGTTCTTC

j_call: TRBJ2-7
clone_size: few
d_call: NA
v_call: TRBV28
cdr3_aa: CASSPLRQGAYEQYF
cdr3_nt: TGTGCCAGCAGCCCTCTTAGGCAGGGCGCCTACGAGCAGTACTTC

j_call: TRBJ1-1
clone_size: many
d_call: NA
v_call: TRBV6-5
cdr3_aa: CASSYSGGSTEAFF
cdr3_nt: TGTGCCAGCAGTTACTCAGGGGGGAGCACTGAAGCTTTCTTT

j_call: TRBJ2-3
clone_size: many
d_call: NA
v_call: TRBV7-6
cdr3_aa: CASSSIRDSPRADTQYF
cdr3_nt: TGTGCCAGCAGCTCAATTAGGGACTCACCGCGGGCAGATACGCAGTATTTT

j_call: TRBJ1-1
clone_size: few
d_call: NA
v_call: TRBV7-3
cdr3_aa: CASSLKGWTEAFF
cdr3_nt: TGTGCCAGCAGCTTAAAGGGGTGGACTGAAGCTTTCTTT

j_call: TRBJ1-1
clone_size: few
d_call: NA
v_call: TRBV6-5
cdr3_aa: CASSYRDGNTEAFF
cdr3_nt: TGTGCCAGCAGTTATCGAGACGGGAACACTGAAGCTTTCTTT

j_call: TRBJ1-2
clone_size: many
d_call: TRBD1
v_call: TRBV19
cdr3_aa: CASSPGTGIIYGYTF
cdr3_nt: TGTGCCAGTAGTCCCGGGACAGGGATCATCTATGGCTACACCTTC

j_call: TRBJ2-7
clone_size: many
d_call: TRBD2
v_call: TRBV5-6
cdr3_aa: CASSLSAGAVPHSYEQYF
cdr3_nt: TGTGCCAGCAGCTTGTCGGCGGGAGCGGTACCTCACTCCTACGAGCAGTACTTC

j_call: TRBJ1-1
clone_size: NA
d_call: NA
v_call: TRBV4-1
cdr3_aa: CAGSQVPGLNTEAFF
cdr3_nt: TGCGCCGGCAGCCAAGTGCCAGGACTGAACACTGAAGCTTTCTTT

j_call: TRBJ1-3
clone_size: few
d_call: NA
v_call: TRBV29-1
cdr3_aa: CSVKGGSGNTIYF
cdr3_nt: TGCAGCGTTAAAGGAGGGTCTGGAAACACCATATATTTT

j_call: TRBJ2-7
clone_size: few
d_call: TRBD2
v_call: TRBV20-1
cdr3_aa: CSARELAGTYEQYF
cdr3_nt: TGCAGTGCTAGAGAACTAGCGGGCACCTACGAGCAGTACTTC

j_call: TRBJ2-7
clone_size: few
d_call: NA
v_call: TRBV2
cdr3_aa: CASSEATGGQYF
cdr3_nt: TGTGCCAGCAGTGAAGCCACCGGGGGGCAGTACTTC

j_call: TRBJ2-3
clone_size: NA
d_call: TRBD2
v_call: TRBV6-2/TRBV6-3
cdr3_aa: CASSYILELAGTDTQYF
cdr3_nt: TGTGCCAGCAGTTACATTTTAGAACTAGCGGGCACAGATACGCAGTATTTT

j_call: TRBJ2-2
clone_size: many
d_call: TRBD2
v_call: TRBV9
cdr3_aa: CASSFSGDTGELFF
cdr3_nt: TGTGCCAGCAGCTTTAGCGGGGACACCGGGGAGCTGTTTTTT

j_call: TRBJ2-5
clone_size: few
d_call: NA
v_call: TRBV2
cdr3_aa: CASRTGGNQETQYF
cdr3_nt: TGTGCCAGCAGGACCGGAGGCAACCAAGAGACCCAGTACTTC

j_call: TRBJ1-2
clone_size: NA
d_call: TRBD1
v_call: TRBV20-1
cdr3_aa: CSARDAPTGTLYGYTF
cdr3_nt: TGCAGTGCTAGAGATGCGCCGACAGGGACCCTCTATGGCTACACCTTC

j_call: TRBJ2-7
clone_size: NA
d_call: TRBD1
v_call: TRBV7-8
cdr3_aa: CASSFPTGVRETYEQYF
cdr3_nt: TGTGCCAGCAGCTTCCCAACAGGGGTGCGAGAAACCTACGAGCAGTACTTC

j_call: TRBJ1-1
clone_size: few
d_call: NA
v_call: TRBV15
cdr3_aa: CATSRDGAREAFF
cdr3_nt: TGTGCCACCAGCAGAGATGGAGCCAGGGAAGCTTTCTTT

j_call: TRBJ2-1
clone_size: few
d_call: TRBD2
v_call: TRBV27
cdr3_aa: CASRSGLAGPHEQFF
cdr3_nt: TGTGCCAGCCGCTCGGGACTAGCGGGACCCCATGAGCAGTTCTTC

j_call: TRBJ2-3
clone_size: many
d_call: TRBD2
v_call: TRBV12-3/TRBV12-4
cdr3_aa: CASSYPSGGATDTQYF
cdr3_nt: TGTGCCAGCAGTTACCCTAGCGGGGGGGCGACAGATACGCAGTATTTT

j_call: TRBJ2-5
clone_size: many
d_call: NA
v_call: TRBV12-3/TRBV12-4
cdr3_aa: CASSSYRASRQETQYF
cdr3_nt: TGTGCCAGCAGCTCATATAGGGCCTCCCGACAAGAGACCCAGTACTTC

j_call: TRBJ2-3
clone_size: many
d_call: NA
v_call: TRBV7-8
cdr3_aa: CASSLEGPEDTQYF
cdr3_nt: TGTGCCAGCAGCTTAGAGGGACCGGAAGATACGCAGTATTTT

j_call: TRBJ1-2
clone_size: few
d_call: NA
v_call: TRBV6-1
cdr3_aa: CASYPDRFDVGGYTF
cdr3_nt: TGTGCCAGTTACCCAGACAGGTTTGACGTTGGGGGCTACACCTTC

j_call: TRBJ2-1
clone_size: NA
d_call: TRBD2
v_call: TRBV29-1
cdr3_aa: CSVVGPGGEQFF
cdr3_nt: TGCAGCGTTGTGGGTCCGGGAGGGGAGCAGTTCTTC

j_call: TRBJ2-2
clone_size: few
d_call: TRBD2
v_call: TRBV12-3/TRBV12-4
cdr3_aa: CASRLGLAGAGELFF
cdr3_nt: TGTGCCAGCAGGCTTGGACTAGCGGGGGCCGGGGAGCTGTTTTTT

j_call: TRBJ1-1
clone_size: many
d_call: NA
v_call: TRBV13
cdr3_aa: CASSLEGPEAFF
cdr3_nt: TGTGCCAGCAGCTTAGAGGGTCCTGAAGCTTTCTTT

j_call: TRBJ2-3
clone_size: NA
d_call: NA
v_call: TRBV20-1
cdr3_aa: CSGTAGWGDTDTQYF
cdr3_nt: TGCAGTGGGACGGCAGGGTGGGGCGACACAGATACGCAGTATTTT

j_call: TRBJ1-1
clone_size: NA
d_call: TRBD1
v_call: TRBV6-5
cdr3_aa: CASSHGQVRAMNTEAFF
cdr3_nt: TGTGCCAGCAGTCACGGACAGGTCCGGGCGATGAACACTGAAGCTTTCTTT

j_call: TRBJ2-1
clone_size: NA
d_call: TRBD2
v_call: TRBV5-3
cdr3_aa: CASSTGTSGRAIYNEQFF
cdr3_nt: TGTGCCAGCAGCACCGGGACTAGCGGGAGGGCCATCTACAATGAGCAGTTCTTC

j_call: TRBJ2-5
clone_size: many
d_call: NA
v_call: TRBV6-2/TRBV6-3
cdr3_aa: CASAQGGETQYF
cdr3_nt: TGTGCCAGCGCCCAGGGGGGAGAGACCCAGTACTTC

j_call: TRBJ2-5
clone_size: many
d_call: NA
v_call: TRBV9
cdr3_aa: CASSQRLGQETQYF
cdr3_nt: TGTGCCAGCAGCCAACGACTAGGCCAAGAGACCCAGTACTTC

j_call: TRBJ1-4
clone_size: NA
d_call: NA
v_call: TRBV12-3/TRBV12-4
cdr3_aa: CASSSSGGAQFELFF
cdr3_nt: TGTGCCAGCAGCTCTAGCGGGGGGGCGCAGTTCGAACTGTTTTTT

j_call: TRBJ2-2
clone_size: NA
d_call: NA
v_call: TRBV7-9
cdr3_aa: CASSHLFGPGELFF
cdr3_nt: TGTGCCAGCAGCCACCTTTTTGGACCCGGGGAGCTGTTTTTT

j_call: TRBJ2-7
clone_size: many
d_call: NA
v_call: TRBV28
cdr3_aa: CASSYKGNSLYEQYF
cdr3_nt: TGTGCCAGCAGTTATAAGGGCAATTCCTTATACGAGCAGTACTTC